This TCR beta chain is from a study of OX40 agonist ivuxolimab in advanced cancers. The CDR3 sequence is 15 residues long. Trimming shortened V by 2 bases and J by 3 bases, and 12 bases separated the two germline ends. The germline V gene encodes CDR1 SGHNT and CDR2 YYREEE (reference sequence). The sample holds one count of this clone. Libraries were prepared by immunoSEQ multiplex PCR; TCRdb keeps only in-frame clonotypes and omits some of them. Seen here are around 140,000 clones, 85% to 95% observed once, and the top ten hold approximately 0.93%. This receptor was taken from an adult with an advanced solid tumor such as melanoma, head and neck, liver or kidney cancer. This sequence joins TRBV5-4 and TRBJ1-3; TRBD1 is a possible D gene (5 bases). The specimen comprised CD4+ or CD8+ T cells sorted from blood, sampled in a trial of the OX40 agonist ivuxolimab. The CDR3 here is CASSLGRGDGNTIYF. The CDR3 DNA reads TGTGCCAGCAGCTTAGGTAGGGGTGATGGAAACACCATATATTTT.